This T cell receptor (beta chain) appears in the sequencing data of a study of blood T cell repertoires in COVID-19. Study summary: Samples representing acute and convalescent COVID-19 were sourced from the United States, Italy and Spain.

The table lists this clone with a count of one. Enrolled through a virtual design, the participants were between roughly 18 and 90 years of age and came from about two dozen US areas. Cohort placement rested on clinical history that participants reported themselves. Germline CDR1 LNHDA, CDR2 SQIVND (reference sequence). The CDR3 extends over 15 amino acids. V was trimmed by 3 bases and J by 6 bases, leaving 15 bases between them. Profiled with immunoSEQ multiplex PCR; TCRdb holds only in-frame clones, not every one. In the table there are under 150,000 clones, around 82% of which are singletons. The V and J genes are TRBV19 and TRBJ1-5; tentative D call: TRBD1 (6 bases). The clonotype comes from a man aged 45-65 years in a cohort exposed to, infected with or recovered from COVID-19 (not recorded which). Sequencing input: PBMCs or T cells enriched from blood (not recorded which). DNA of the CDR3: TGTGCCAGTAGTATCTCCGGGGCAGGGGCTCAGCCCCAGCATTTT. Its protein product is CASSISGAGAQPQHF.